These 24 T cell receptor beta chains came from one sample sequenced in a study of identical twins. TCRdb re-called the 5' RACE reads through MiXCR, storing one row per CDR3 protein. The sample holds roughly 260,000 distinct CDR3 sequences, more than 12% seen once. The sequencing input was memory (CD45RO+) T cells sorted from blood. Receptors originate from a woman under 30 in good health.

This clonotype was picked up a small number of times. The CDR3 is CSVGTDFNEKLFF. The DNA for the CDR3 is TGCAGCGTTGGGACGGACTTTAATGAAAAACTGTTTTTT. The V call is TRBV29-1, the J call TRBJ1-4; D gene uncertain. CDR1 and CDR2 from the germline V gene are SQVTM and ANQGSEA. The CDR3 covers 13 residues. Trimming cost V 4 bases and J 4 bases, with 10 bases left between them.

This clonotype was counted at least ten times. The chain has TRBV4-3 and TRBJ1-6; D call uncertain. V lost 0 bases, J lost 13 bases, and 19 bases lay in between. The length of the CDR3 is 16 residues. Looked up from germline, CDR1 is LGHNA and CDR2 is YSLEER. The CDR3 nucleotides read TGCGCCAGCAGCCAAGACCGTCGGTCCTCAGGCCTCCCCCTCCACTTT. Its translation is CASSQDRRSSGLPLHF.

This chain connects TRBV20-1 to TRBJ2-7; 10 bases are shared with TRBD1. The ends lost 0 bases at V and 4 bases at J; junction bases unmatched: 6. This CDR3 has 15 residues. Germline V gene lookup returns CDR1 DFQATT and CDR2 SNEGSKA (reference sequence). CDR3 sequence (DNA): TGCAGTGCTAGAGATCCCCGGACAGGGGGTTACGAGCAGTACTTC. This sequence encodes CSARDPRTGGYEQYF.

The chain has TRBV7-6 and TRBJ1-4; D unresolved. The CDR3 is 16 residues long. Trimming shortened V by 5 bases and J by 8 bases, and 21 bases separated the two germline ends. Germline lookup yields CDR1 SGHVS and CDR2 FNYEAQ. CDR3 sequence (DNA): TGTGCCAGCAGCCTAACACCGGACGTCGGGAGGGAAAAACTGTTTTTT. This translates into CASSLTPDVGREKLFF.

This clonotype was seen more than once but under ten times. This chain uses TRBV3-1 with TRBJ1-5; TRBD1 is a possible D gene (6 bases). CDR1 LGHDT and CDR2 YNNKEL come from the germline V gene (reference sequence). V gave up 0 bases and J gave up 7 bases, with 10 bases separating them. The CDR3 spans 14 residues. CDR3 loop: CASSQEPGAQPQHF. The CDR3, as DNA: TGTGCCAGCAGCCAAGAACCGGGGGCGCAGCCCCAGCATTTT.

This chain uses TRBV7-9 with TRBJ2-7; D uncertain. Looked up from germline, CDR1 is SEHNR and CDR2 is FQNEAQ (reference sequence). Trimming left V 2 bases short and J 3 bases short, with 8 bases between. The CDR3 consists of 13 residues. The CDR3 here is CASSLMGIYEQYF. In DNA, the CDR3 is TGTGCCAGCAGCTTAATGGGCATCTACGAGCAGTACTTC.

This clonotype has just a few counts. The V gene is TRBV20-1, the J gene TRBJ1-1, with 7 positions matching TRBD1. Germline assignment: CDR1 DFQATT and CDR2 SNEGSKA (reference sequence). V lost 1 base and J lost 10; bases outside the gene matches: 12. The CDR3 is 14 amino acids. The CDR3 protein is CSARALDRARGAFF. CDR3 DNA: TGCAGTGCTAGAGCCCTAGACAGGGCTAGGGGAGCTTTCTTT.

This clonotype has only a few counts. J is TRBJ1-2 and V is TRBV29-1; D is unclear. The CDR3 runs 14 residues. Trimming removed 4 bases from V and 4 bases from J, with 16 bases in between. Germline assignment: CDR1 SQVTM and CDR2 ANQGSEA. CDR3 residues: CSVVESVLLYGYTF. The CDR3 nucleotides are TGCAGCGTTGTAGAGTCAGTCCTTCTCTATGGCTACACCTTC.

V is TRBV9 and J is TRBJ2-7; 8 bases align to TRBD1. V lost 4 bases, J lost 4 bases, and 7 bases stayed unmatched. Germline V lookup: CDR1 SGDLS, CDR2 YYNGEE. The CDR3 runs to 14 residues. CDR3 DNA: TGTGCCAGCAGCCCCCGGGACAGGAATTACGAGCAGTACTTC. Translated, it gives CASSPRDRNYEQYF.

As DNA, the CDR3 is TGCAGCGGCTCACCGGGCAATGAGCAGTTCTTC. As protein: CSGSPGNEQFF. The chain couples TRBV20-1 to TRBJ2-1; no clear D gene. Germline CDR1 DFQATT, CDR2 SNEGSKA (reference sequence). The CDR3 has 11 residues.

This clonotype has just a few counts. The chain employs TRBV11-2 and TRBJ2-1; TRBD2 matches at 15 bases. The germline V gene has CDR1 SGHAT and CDR2 FQNNGV. The CDR3 spans 15 residues. V was pared by 7 bases and J by 7 bases, with 5 bases of the junction left unmatched. In DNA form, the CDR3 reads TGTGCCAGCACAAAAGGACTAGCGGGGGGGAATGAGCAGTTCTTC. Its protein product is CASTKGLAGGNEQFF.

There are many counts of this clonotype. The V gene is TRBV12-3 or TRBV12-4, the J gene TRBJ2-2; 13 positions match TRBD2. The CDR3 length is 16 residues. The junction had 5 bases not matched to a gene; V was cut back by 5 bases and J by 5 bases. CDR3 bases: TGTGCCAGCAGTGACACTAGCGGGGGGGTTACCGGGGAGCTGTTTTTT. It is translated as CASSDTSGGVTGELFF.

CDR3 in DNA: TGTGCCAGCAGCTATCAGGGGGACAATGAGCAGTTCTTC. Translating gives CASSYQGDNEQFF. The chain employs TRBV9 and TRBJ2-1; 7 bases agree with TRBD1. The V gene end was trimmed by 4 bases and the J gene end by 5 bases; junction bases not matched to a gene: 3. Germline-derived CDR1 and CDR2 are SGDLS and YYNGEE. The CDR3 extends over 13 amino acids.

This clonotype was recorded a few times. J is TRBJ2-7 and V is TRBV6-2 or TRBV6-3, with D uncertain. Germline V CDR1 and CDR2: MNHEY, SVGEGT. The CDR3 covers 14 residues. The V gene lost 7 bases and the J gene lost 1 base, with 14 bases spanning the gap. Here the CDR3 reads CASTEESTSYEQYF. DNA for the CDR3: TGTGCCAGCACCGAAGAATCGACTTCCTACGAGCAGTACTTC.

This chain links TRBV3-1 with TRBJ2-3; 10 bases map to TRBD2. Per the germline V gene, CDR1 is LGHDT and CDR2 is YNNKEL (reference sequence). The CDR3 length is 15 residues. J gave up 0 bases and V 7 bases, and 4 bases lay outside the gene matches. CDR3 residues: CASTPGLASTDTQYF. CDR3 DNA sequence: TGTGCCAGCACCCCGGGACTAGCGAGCACAGATACGCAGTATTTT.

This clonotype was counted between two and nine times. The chain's CDR3 is CSVGLGQGAYEQYF. DNA of the CDR3: TGCAGCGTTGGGTTGGGACAGGGGGCCTACGAGCAGTACTTC. J is TRBJ2-7 and V is TRBV29-1; 11 bases are a match to TRBD1. This CDR3 has 14 amino acids. Trimming took 4 bases from V and 2 from J; bases not matched to a gene: 4. Germline V gives CDR1 SQVTM, CDR2 ANQGSEA.

This chain connects TRBV6-5 to TRBJ2-3; D is ambiguous. CDR1 and CDR2 from the germline V gene are MNHEY and SVGAGI. This CDR3 has 15 residues. V lost 1 base to trimming and J lost 0 bases, with 8 bases between them. The CDR3 spells CASSYYEASTDTQYF. The CDR3 coding sequence is TGTGCCAGCAGTTACTACGAGGCCAGCACAGATACGCAGTATTTT.

The chain combines TRBV6-5 with TRBJ2-7; possibly TRBD1 for D (6 bases). The germline V gene has CDR1 MNHEY and CDR2 SVGAGI. V lost 2 bases to trimming and J lost 6 bases, with 14 bases between them. This CDR3 contains 14 residues. CDR3: CASSYLDRSGEQYF. CDR3 nucleotide sequence: TGTGCCAGCAGTTACCTGGACAGATCGGGCGAGCAGTACTTC.

This clonotype occurred a few times. The chain is built from TRBV7-8 and TRBJ2-7; no reliable D call. V lost 5 bases to trimming and J lost 6 bases, with 14 bases between them. The CDR3 loop spans 13 amino acids. Germline CDR1 is SGHVS and CDR2 is FQNEAQ. The DNA for the CDR3 is TGTGCCAGCAGCGTAGTAGACCGCGGCGAGCAGTACTTC. Protein sequence: CASSVVDRGEQYF.

The chain combines TRBV10-1 with TRBJ2-5, with D perhaps matching TRBD2 (7 bases). The germline V and J ends were trimmed by 3 bases and 5 bases, with 13 bases remaining between them. This CDR3 spans 14 amino acids. In germline, CDR1 is WNHNN, CDR2 SYGVQD (reference sequence). The CDR3 nucleotides are TGCGCCAGCAGTGAAGGGGGGGCCAAGGAGACCCAGTACTTC. Encoded protein: CASSEGGAKETQYF.

This clonotype is medium-sized by share. This rearrangement joins TRBV6-2 or TRBV6-3 to TRBJ2-7; 11 bases are a match to TRBD2. Germline V lookup: CDR1 MNHEY, CDR2 SVGEGT. After removal of 2 bases from V and 3 bases from J, the junction contained 0 bases not matched to a gene. The CDR3 consists of 14 residues. The CDR3 here is CASSYGTSGYEQYF. The CDR3 region has the DNA TGTGCCAGCAGTTACGGGACTAGCGGCTACGAGCAGTACTTC.

The chain employs TRBV7-2 and TRBJ1-2, with TRBD1 matching 8 bases. Germline V CDR1 and CDR2: SGHTA, FQGNSA. The CDR3 length is 17 residues. Trimming removed 2 bases from V and 4 bases from J; junction bases left unmatched: 12. CDR3 in amino acids: CASSLRTGRSQSYGYTF. CDR3 in DNA: TGTGCCAGCAGCTTACGGACAGGGCGATCGCAATCCTATGGCTACACCTTC.

The CDR3 DNA reads as TGTGCCAGCAGTTTATTGACCGGGACAGGGGGAACCTACGAGCAGTACTTC. Its protein is CASSLLTGTGGTYEQYF. The chain couples TRBV27 to TRBJ2-7; 11 bases map to TRBD1. The germline V gene has CDR1 MNHEY and CDR2 SMNVEV (reference sequence). The V segment lost 1 base and the J segment 2 bases; nucleotides outside the gene matches: 7. There are 17 residues in the CDR3.

The V gene is TRBV20-1, the J gene TRBJ1-1, with 10 bases matching TRBD1. Germline lookup yields CDR1 DFQATT and CDR2 SNEGSKA (reference sequence). CDR3 length: 16 amino acids. CDR3 DNA: TGCAGAGCCGATCGGACAGGGGGTCGCGTGAACACTGAAGCTTTCTTT. Encoded protein: CRADRTGGRVNTEAFF.